These 15 T cell receptor beta chains share one sample of origin, sequenced in a study of early T cells in non-severe SARS-CoV-2 infection. MiXCR was run by TCRdb on the 5' RACE reads, yielding one entry per CDR3 protein. The sample lists approximately 50,000 distinct CDR3 sequences; 11% were seen once. The sequencing sample was made of whole blood. Receptor source: an adult who was a healthcare worker with PCR-confirmed SARS-CoV-2 infection or an uninfected control (not recorded which).

The rearrangement joins TRBV29-1 to TRBJ2-1; 9 bases are shared with TRBD2. The CDR3 is made up of 14 amino acids. Germline CDR1 SQVTM, CDR2 ANQGSEA. V gave up 7 bases and J gave up 9 bases; unmatched junction bases: 13. The DNA of the CDR3 is TGCAGCGGGGAACCTCCTAGCGGGAAGGGTGAGCAGTTCTTC. Translated, it gives CSGEPPSGKGEQFF.

In this sample, this clonotype turned up many times. The chain has TRBV20-1 and TRBJ2-5; TRBD1 matches at 8 bases. The V gene's germline CDR1 is DFQATT and CDR2 SNEGSKA (reference sequence). This CDR3 region has 13 residues. V shed 3 bases, J shed 5 bases, and the junction held 5 bases outside the gene matches. CDR3 sequence (DNA): TGCAGTGCTAGGGCAGGGGGCAGTGAGACCCAGTACTTC. Its translation: CSARAGGSETQYF.

This clonotype has a count of ten or more. This rearrangement joins TRBV7-2 to TRBJ2-7; D is unresolved. V lost 5 bases, J lost 7 bases, and 18 bases lay in between. The CDR3 totals 14 residues. Germline CDR1 is SGHTA and CDR2 is FQGNSA. The CDR3 loop reads CASSLLTRSREQYF. The CDR3 region has the DNA TGTGCCAGCAGCCTCCTGACGAGGTCGCGGGAGCAGTACTTC.

The table lists this clonotype with a few counts. The chain combines TRBV27 with TRBJ2-2; D gene uncertain. CDR1 is MNHEY, CDR2 SMNVEV, per germline (reference sequence). CDR3 length: 12 residues. V lost 4 bases, J lost 4 bases, and 4 bases lay in between. CDR3 DNA sequence: TGTGCCAGCAGTTCACTCACCGGGGAGCTGTTTTTT. This sequence encodes CASSSLTGELFF.

This clonotype turned up a few times. The rearrangement joins TRBV12-3 or TRBV12-4 to TRBJ2-1; 9 positions agree with TRBD1. J gave up 6 bases and V 5 bases, and 8 bases lay outside the gene matches. This CDR3 is built from 15 residues. The CDR3 coding sequence is TGTGCCAGCAGTCCTGGACAGGGGCAATTCAATGAGCAGTTCTTC. Translated, it gives CASSPGQGQFNEQFF.

This clonotype has only a few counts. V usage is TRBV20-1 and J usage is TRBJ2-7; unclear D gene. There are 11 residues in the CDR3. Trimming shortened V by 0 bases and J by 7 bases, and 7 bases separated the two germline ends. CDR1 and CDR2 (germline): DFQATT, SNEGSKA (reference sequence). Written as DNA, the CDR3 is TGCAGTGCTAGAGAGTCTAGAGAGCAGTACTTC. Translation: CSARESREQYF.

The table lists this clonotype with many counts. J is TRBJ2-1 and V is TRBV2, with D tentatively TRBD1 (6 bases). The ends were cut back, 8 bases at V and 8 bases at J, with 19 bases in the middle. From germline, CDR1 is SNHLY and CDR2 FYNNEI. CDR3 size: 14 residues. The CDR3, as DNA: TGTGCCAGCGATATCTTTTTAGGGGGAGATGAGCAGTTCTTC. Residues: CASDIFLGGDEQFF.

This clonotype showed up just a few times. The chain uses TRBV11-3 and TRBJ2-3, with a tentative D call TRBD2 (6 bases). Trimming took 5 bases from V and 1 from J, leaving 13 bases between them. CDR1 and CDR2 (germline): SGHNT, YENEEA. CDR3 length equals 15 residues. CDR3 DNA: TGTGCCAGCAGCGACCTAGCGTCCGGCACAGATACGCAGTATTTT. It codes for CASSDLASGTDTQYF.

The chain couples TRBV28 to TRBJ2-7; D assignment may be TRBD1 or TRBD2 (5 bases each). This CDR3 contains 15 residues. V lost 3 bases, J lost 0 bases, and 12 bases lay in between. The V gene's germline CDR1 is MDHEN and CDR2 SYDVKM. The CDR3 sequence is CASSFGATNSYEQYF. CDR3 bases: TGTGCCAGCAGTTTCGGGGCGACCAACTCCTACGAGCAGTACTTC.

The gene calls are TRBV11-1 and TRBJ2-1; D may be TRBD2 (6 bases). CDR1 SGHAT and CDR2 FQDESV come from the germline V gene (reference sequence). Trimming removed 2 bases at V and 3 bases at J, with 11 bases between. This CDR3 comprises 15 residues. The CDR3 bases are TGTGCCAGCAGCTTATACGGGAGCAGCTACAATGAGCAGTTCTTC. It specifies CASSLYGSSYNEQFF.

In this sample, this clonotype turned up many times. This chain uses TRBV19 with TRBJ2-2; no clear D. Germline V gene lookup returns CDR1 LNHDA and CDR2 SQIVND (reference sequence). Trimming cost V 5 bases and J 7 bases, with 8 bases left between them. CDR3 length equals 12 residues. The CDR3 is CASSLGIGELFF. The CDR3 DNA reads TGTGCCAGTAGTCTCGGCATCGGGGAGCTGTTTTTT.

This clonotype was observed at least ten times. The rearrangement joins TRBV6-6 to TRBJ1-5; D is unclear. CDR1 is MNHNY and CDR2 is SVGAGI in the germline V gene (reference sequence). CDR3 length equals 12 residues. Trimming removed 8 bases from V and 8 bases from J, with 13 bases in between. CDR3 in DNA: TGTGCCAGCGATTCCCTCCAGAAGCCCCAGCATTTT. This sequence encodes CASDSLQKPQHF.

This clonotype has only a few counts. The gene calls are TRBV6-2 or TRBV6-3 and TRBJ2-2; 10 nucleotides agree with TRBD2. CDR3 length: 15 residues. The germline gives CDR1 MNHEY, CDR2 SVGEGT. The J segment lost 5 bases and the V segment lost 8 bases, leaving 8 bases of the junction unmatched. The CDR3: CASGSAGGKTGELFF. The DNA of the CDR3 is TGTGCCAGCGGATCAGCGGGAGGGAAGACCGGGGAGCTGTTTTTT.

This chain joins TRBV29-1 and TRBJ2-1, with D perhaps TRBD1 (6 bases). The V gene's germline CDR1 is SQVTM and CDR2 ANQGSEA. Trimming left V 7 bases short and J 5 bases short, with 18 bases between. The CDR3 length is 14 residues. CDR3 residues: CSACQGPSNNEQFF. CDR3 nucleotide sequence: TGCAGCGCTTGTCAGGGGCCTTCGAACAATGAGCAGTTCTTC.

This clonotype was detected many times. The chain links TRBV20-1 to TRBJ2-7; perhaps TRBD2 as D (5 bases). Between the trimmed V and J ends, which lost 5 bases and 4 bases, there was a span of 15 bases. CDR3 length: 13 amino acids. Germline V gives CDR1 DFQATT, CDR2 SNEGSKA (reference sequence). The chain's CDR3 is CSAVKDSNYEQYF. CDR3 DNA sequence: TGCAGTGCTGTAAAGGACTCCAATTACGAGCAGTACTTC.